Listed below are T cell receptor beta chains from one sample, sequenced in a study of OX40 agonist ivuxolimab in advanced cancers. Generated by immunoSEQ multiplex PCR, the TCRdb table keeps only in-frame clones and is missing some. The sample holds fewer than 70,000 clones, around 90% seen once. The specimen was CD4+ or CD8+ T cells sorted from blood, collected in a trial of the OX40 agonist ivuxolimab. The receptors derive from an adult with an advanced solid tumor such as melanoma, head and neck, liver or kidney cancer. CDR3s leave out the opening cysteine and the closing phenylalanine or tryptophan. Part of the rows lack a size; the others show once, few, many or a class for expanded clones.

J gene,V gene,clone size,CDR3 protein
TRBJ2-1,TRBV5-1,NA,ASSAAGSETSGYNEQF
TRBJ2-7,TRBV7-2,NA,ASRQTGLAEPYEQY
TRBJ2-7,TRBV7-3,NA,AKGFMNYEQY
TRBJ1-1,TRBV15,NA,ATSSAGMNTEAF
TRBJ2-1,TRBV10-1,NA,ASSELAGVAHEQF
TRBJ1-1,TRBV12-5,NA,ASGLWAGGANPSEAF
TRBJ2-1,TRBV5-4,NA,ASSLGRLGGTYDEQF
TRBJ2-1,TRBV7-6,NA,ASSLGLSRSNEQF
TRBJ1-5,TRBV4-3,NA,ASSQGQGVDQPQH
TRBJ2-7,TRBV13,once,ASSHHLRESSYEQY
TRBJ2-7,TRBV12-5,NA,ASGIWGSYEQY
TRBJ1-1,TRBV5-5,NA,ASSRGEGGTEAF
TRBJ1-4,TRBV29-1,once,SVVGINEKLF
TRBJ2-2,TRBV28,NA,ASSLGQGPRGELF
TRBJ2-5,TRBV27,NA,ASSPLPGGGKTQY
TRBJ1-1,TRBV11-3,NA,ASSLPLEGRGTEAF
TRBJ1-2,TRBV19,NA,ASSIGQGFNYGYT
TRBJ1-1,TRBV19,once,ASSINQEPNTEAF
TRBJ2-7,TRBV4-2,NA,ASSQDGTSGSASSYEQY
TRBJ1-1,TRBV7-2,NA,ASSFGDTEAF
TRBJ2-3,TRBV7-2,few,ASSPGERGTDTQY
TRBJ1-1,TRBV27,NA,ASSLSDWGTEAF
TRBJ2-7,TRBV29-1,few,SVEENSGDPYEQY
TRBJ1-5,TRBV7-9,NA,ASSLDLGPQH
TRBJ2-3,TRBV19,NA,ASSQGLAGEGDTDTQY
TRBJ2-1,TRBV7-5,NA,VRSLVGQGAPSSYNEQF
TRBJ1-1,TRBV4-1,NA,ASSQGESGTGDGNTEAF
TRBJ1-2,TRBV19,NA,ASSRSGRGPIRFYGYT
TRBJ2-7,TRBV7-2,NA,ASSLSWQGGWYEQY
TRBJ2-7,TRBV4-2,NA,ASSQGQNYEQY
TRBJ1-2,TRBV27,NA,ASSWAPSYGYT
TRBJ2-1,TRBV12-5,once,ASGLVLETASDGEQF
TRBJ2-5,TRBV27,once,ASSLSLLETQY
TRBJ1-1,TRBV18,NA,ASSPPFPLNTEAF
TRBJ2-1,TRBV5-6,once,ASSFSSSGTYNEQF
TRBJ1-1,TRBV7-8,NA,ASSGSGTGRTEAF
TRBJ2-1,TRBV19,NA,ASSIGGGSSYNEQF
TRBJ1-5,TRBV19,once,ASSPGQPYNQPQH
TRBJ2-2,TRBV5-4,NA,ASSPVIVGELF
TRBJ2-1,TRBV4-1,NA,ASSPTLWGGTYNEQF
TRBJ2-5,TRBV7-9,NA,ASSFRQGREETQY
TRBJ2-4,TRBV5-4,NA,ASSIGLDTNIQY